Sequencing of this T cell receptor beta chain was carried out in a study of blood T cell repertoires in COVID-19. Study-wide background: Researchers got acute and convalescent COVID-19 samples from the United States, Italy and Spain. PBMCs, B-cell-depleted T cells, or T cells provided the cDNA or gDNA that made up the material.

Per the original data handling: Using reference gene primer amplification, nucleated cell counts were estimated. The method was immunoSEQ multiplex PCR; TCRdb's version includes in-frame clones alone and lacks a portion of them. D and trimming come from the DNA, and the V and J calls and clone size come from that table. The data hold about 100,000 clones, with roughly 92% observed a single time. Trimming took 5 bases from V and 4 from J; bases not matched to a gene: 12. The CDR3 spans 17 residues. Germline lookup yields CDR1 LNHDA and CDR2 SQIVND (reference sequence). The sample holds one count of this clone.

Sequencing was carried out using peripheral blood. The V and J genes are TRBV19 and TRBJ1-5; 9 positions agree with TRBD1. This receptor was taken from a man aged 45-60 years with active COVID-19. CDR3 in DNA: TGTGCCAGTAGTGTAAGCTCCGGGACAGGGATGAATCAGCCCCAGCATTTT. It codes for CASSVSSGTGMNQPQHF.